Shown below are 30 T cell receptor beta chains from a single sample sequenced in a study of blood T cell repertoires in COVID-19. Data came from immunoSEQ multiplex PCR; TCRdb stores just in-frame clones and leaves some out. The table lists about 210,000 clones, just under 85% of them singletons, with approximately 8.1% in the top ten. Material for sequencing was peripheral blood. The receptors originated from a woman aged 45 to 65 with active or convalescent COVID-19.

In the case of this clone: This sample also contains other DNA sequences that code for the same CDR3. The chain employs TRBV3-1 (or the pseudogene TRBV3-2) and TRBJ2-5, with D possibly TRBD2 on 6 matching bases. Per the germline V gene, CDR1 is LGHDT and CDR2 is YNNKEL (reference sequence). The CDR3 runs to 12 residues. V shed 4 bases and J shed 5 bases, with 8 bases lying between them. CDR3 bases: TGTGCCAGCAGCCCCGGAGGGGAGACCCAGTACTTC. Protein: CASSPGGETQYF.

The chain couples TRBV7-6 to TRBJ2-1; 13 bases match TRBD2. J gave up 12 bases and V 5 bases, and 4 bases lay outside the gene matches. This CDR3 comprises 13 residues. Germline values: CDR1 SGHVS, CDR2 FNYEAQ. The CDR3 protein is CASSRTSGSWQFF. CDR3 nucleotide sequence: TGTGCCAGCAGCAGGACTAGCGGGAGTTGGCAGTTCTTC. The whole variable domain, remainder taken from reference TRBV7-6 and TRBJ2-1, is GAGVSQSPRYKVTKRGQDVALRCDPISGHVSLYWYRQALGQGPEFLTYFNYEAQQDKSGLPNDRFSAERPEGSISTLTIQRTEQRDSAMYRCASSRTSGSWQFFGPGTRLTVL.

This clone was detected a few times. The chain's CDR3 is CASSYSWEGSEKLFF. CDR3 DNA: TGTGCCAGCAGTTACTCGTGGGAGGGGAGTGAAAAACTGTTTTTT. The genes are TRBV6-2 or TRBV6-3 and TRBJ1-4; TRBD1 is a possible D gene (5 bases). This CDR3 comprises 15 residues. Germline CDR1 and CDR2: MNHEY and SVGEGT. V lost 0 bases and J 7 bases, leaving 12 bases between the germline ends.

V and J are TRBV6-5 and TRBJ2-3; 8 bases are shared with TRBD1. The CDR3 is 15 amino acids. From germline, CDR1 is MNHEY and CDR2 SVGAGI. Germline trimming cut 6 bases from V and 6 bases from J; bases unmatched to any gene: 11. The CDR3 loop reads CASRSSGTGSDTQYF. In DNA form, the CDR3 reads TGTGCCAGCAGGAGCTCCGGGACAGGCAGCGATACGCAGTATTTT.

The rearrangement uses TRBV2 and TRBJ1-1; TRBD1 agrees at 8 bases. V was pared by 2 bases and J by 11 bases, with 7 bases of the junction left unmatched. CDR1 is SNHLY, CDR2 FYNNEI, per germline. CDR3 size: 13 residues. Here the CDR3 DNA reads TGTGCCAGCAGTGAACTGGACAGGGCTACGGCTTTCTTT. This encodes CASSELDRATAFF.

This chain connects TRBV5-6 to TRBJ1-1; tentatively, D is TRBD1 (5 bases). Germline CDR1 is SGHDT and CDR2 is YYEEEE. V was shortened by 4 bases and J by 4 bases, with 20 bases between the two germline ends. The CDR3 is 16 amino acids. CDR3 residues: CASSPLRWRGGTEAFF. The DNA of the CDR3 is TGTGCCAGCAGCCCCCTTAGGTGGAGGGGCGGCACTGAAGCTTTCTTT. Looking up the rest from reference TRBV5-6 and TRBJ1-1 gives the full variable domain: DAGVTQSPTHLIKTRGQQVTLRCSPKSGHDTVSWYQQALGQGPQFIFQYYEEEERQRGNFPDRFSGHQFPNYSSELNVNALLLGDSALYLCASSPLRWRGGTEAFFGQGTRLTVV.

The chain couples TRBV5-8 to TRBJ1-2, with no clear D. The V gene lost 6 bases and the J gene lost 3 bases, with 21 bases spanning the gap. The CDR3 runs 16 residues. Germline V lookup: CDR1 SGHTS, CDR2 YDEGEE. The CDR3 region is CASTPSGASRDYGYTF. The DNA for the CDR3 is TGTGCCAGCACCCCGAGTGGCGCTTCGAGGGACTATGGCTACACCTTC.

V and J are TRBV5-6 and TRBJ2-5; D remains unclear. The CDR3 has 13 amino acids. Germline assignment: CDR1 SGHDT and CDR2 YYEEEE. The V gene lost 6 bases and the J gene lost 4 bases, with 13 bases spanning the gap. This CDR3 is CASTQVHRETQYF. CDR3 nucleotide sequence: TGTGCCAGCACCCAGGTTCACAGAGAGACCCAGTACTTC.

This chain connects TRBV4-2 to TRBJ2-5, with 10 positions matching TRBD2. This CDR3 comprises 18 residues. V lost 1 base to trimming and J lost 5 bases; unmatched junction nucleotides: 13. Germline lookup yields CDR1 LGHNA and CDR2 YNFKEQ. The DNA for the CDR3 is TGTGCCAGCAGCCAAGCCGGACTAGCGGTCTCCCCGGCGGAGACCCAGTACTTC. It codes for CASSQAGLAVSPAETQYF.

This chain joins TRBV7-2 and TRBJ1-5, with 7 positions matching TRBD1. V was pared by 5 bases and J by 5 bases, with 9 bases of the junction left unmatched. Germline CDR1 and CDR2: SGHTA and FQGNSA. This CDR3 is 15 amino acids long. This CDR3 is CASSPRQGGDQPQHF. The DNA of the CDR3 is TGTGCCAGCAGCCCGCGACAGGGAGGAGATCAGCCCCAGCATTTT.

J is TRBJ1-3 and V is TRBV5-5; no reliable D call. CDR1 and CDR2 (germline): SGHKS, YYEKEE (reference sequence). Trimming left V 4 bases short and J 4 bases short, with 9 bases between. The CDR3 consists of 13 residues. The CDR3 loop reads CASSTTGGNTIYF. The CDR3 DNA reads TGTGCCAGCAGCACGACTGGAGGAAACACCATATATTTT.

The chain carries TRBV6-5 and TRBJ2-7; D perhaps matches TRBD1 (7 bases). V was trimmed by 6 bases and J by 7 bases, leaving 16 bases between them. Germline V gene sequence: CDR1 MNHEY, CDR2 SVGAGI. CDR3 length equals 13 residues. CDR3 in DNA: TGTGCCAGCAGAGTAGGGGGCGCGGGGGAGCAGTACTTC. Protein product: CASRVGGAGEQYF.

DNA of the CDR3: TGTGCCAGCAGCTTACGACTAGCGGGGGACTACAATGAGCAGTTCTTC. This translates into CASSLRLAGDYNEQFF. V is TRBV11-2 and J is TRBJ2-1, with TRBD2 matching over 12 bases. The CDR3 loop spans 16 amino acids. CDR1 and CDR2 (germline): SGHAT, FQNNGV. V shed 2 bases, J shed 3 bases, and the junction held 2 bases outside the gene matches.

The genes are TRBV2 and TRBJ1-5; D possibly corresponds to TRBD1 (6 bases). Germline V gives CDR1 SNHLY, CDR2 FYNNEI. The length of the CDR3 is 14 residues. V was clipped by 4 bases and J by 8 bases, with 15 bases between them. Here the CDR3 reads CASSVQGIREPQHF. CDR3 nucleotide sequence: TGTGCCAGCAGTGTTCAGGGGATAAGGGAGCCCCAGCATTTT.

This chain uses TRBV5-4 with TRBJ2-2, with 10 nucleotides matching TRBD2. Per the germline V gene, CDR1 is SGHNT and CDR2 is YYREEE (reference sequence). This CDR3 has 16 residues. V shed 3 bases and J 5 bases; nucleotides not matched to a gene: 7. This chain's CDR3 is CASSSNSGGYTGELFF. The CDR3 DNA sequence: TGTGCCAGCAGCTCCAATAGCGGGGGGTATACCGGGGAGCTGTTTTTT.

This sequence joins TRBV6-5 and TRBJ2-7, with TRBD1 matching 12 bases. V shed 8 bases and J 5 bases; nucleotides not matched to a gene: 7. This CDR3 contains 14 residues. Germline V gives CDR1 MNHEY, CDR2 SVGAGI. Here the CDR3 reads CASARGQGADEQYV. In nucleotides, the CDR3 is TGTGCCAGCGCGAGGGGACAGGGGGCCGACGAGCAGTACGTC.

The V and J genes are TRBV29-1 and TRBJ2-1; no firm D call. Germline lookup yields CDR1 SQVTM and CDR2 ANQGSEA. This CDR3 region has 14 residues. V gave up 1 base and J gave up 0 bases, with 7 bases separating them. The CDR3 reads CSVEGRSSYNEQFF. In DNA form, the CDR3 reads TGCAGCGTTGAAGGCAGGTCCTCCTACAATGAGCAGTTCTTC.

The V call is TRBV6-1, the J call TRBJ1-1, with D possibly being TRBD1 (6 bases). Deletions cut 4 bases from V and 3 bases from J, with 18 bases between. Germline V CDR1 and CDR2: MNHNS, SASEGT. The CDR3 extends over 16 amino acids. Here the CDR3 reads CASSVLTGYRDTEAFF. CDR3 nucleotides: TGTGCCAGCAGTGTACTAACGGGGTACAGGGACACTGAAGCTTTCTTT.

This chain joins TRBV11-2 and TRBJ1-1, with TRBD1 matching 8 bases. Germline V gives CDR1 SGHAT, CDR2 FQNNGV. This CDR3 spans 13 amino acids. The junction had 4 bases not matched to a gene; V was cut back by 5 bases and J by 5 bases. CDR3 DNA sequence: TGTGCCAGCAGCCTACAGGGGGGTACTGAAGCTTTCTTT. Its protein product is CASSLQGGTEAFF.

The CDR3 protein is CASSAGTGTGLYNEQFF. As DNA, the CDR3 is TGTGCCAGCAGTGCTGGAACCGGGACAGGGCTCTACAATGAGCAGTTCTTC. The chain uses TRBV2 and TRBJ2-1; TRBD1 matches at 9 bases. Germline lookup yields CDR1 SNHLY and CDR2 FYNNEI. CDR3 length: 17 amino acids. V lost 4 bases and J lost 3; bases outside the gene matches: 10.

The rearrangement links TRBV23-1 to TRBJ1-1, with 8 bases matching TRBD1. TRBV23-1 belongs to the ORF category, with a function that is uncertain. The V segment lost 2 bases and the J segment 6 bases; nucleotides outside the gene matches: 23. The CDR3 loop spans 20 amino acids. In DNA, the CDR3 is TGCGCCAGCAGTCAACTAAGAGGGACAGGCACCAACGGGGTCTCCTCTGAAGCTTTCTTT. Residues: CASSQLRGTGTNGVSSEAFF.

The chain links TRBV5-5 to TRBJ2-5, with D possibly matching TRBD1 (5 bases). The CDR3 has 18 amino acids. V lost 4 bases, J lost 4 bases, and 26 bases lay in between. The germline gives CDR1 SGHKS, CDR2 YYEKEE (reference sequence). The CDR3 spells CASSQSPAAGPRGETQYF. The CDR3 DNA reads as TGTGCCAGCAGCCAAAGCCCCGCCGCCGGGCCAAGGGGAGAGACCCAGTACTTC.

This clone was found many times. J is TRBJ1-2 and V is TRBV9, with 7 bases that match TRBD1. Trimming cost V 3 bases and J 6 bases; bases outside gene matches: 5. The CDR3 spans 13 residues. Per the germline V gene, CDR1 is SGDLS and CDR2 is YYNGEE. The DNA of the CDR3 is TGTGCCAGCAGCGGGGGGACAGAGAATGGCTACACCTTC. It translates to CASSGGTENGYTF.

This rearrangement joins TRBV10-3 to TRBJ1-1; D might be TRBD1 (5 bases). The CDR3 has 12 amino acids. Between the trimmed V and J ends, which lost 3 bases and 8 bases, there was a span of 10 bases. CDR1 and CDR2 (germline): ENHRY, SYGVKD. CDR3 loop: CAISEGGDEAFF. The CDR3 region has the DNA TGTGCCATCAGTGAAGGAGGGGACGAAGCTTTCTTT.

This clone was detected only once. CDR3 DNA: TGTGCCAGCAGGGAGACAGAACGCTATGGCTACACCTTC. The encoded protein is CASRETERYGYTF. The chain combines TRBV6-5 with TRBJ1-2, with TRBD1 as a possible D gene (5 bases). The CDR3 covers 13 residues. The germline gives CDR1 MNHEY, CDR2 SVGAGI. V shed 6 bases and J shed 4 bases, with 12 bases lying between them.

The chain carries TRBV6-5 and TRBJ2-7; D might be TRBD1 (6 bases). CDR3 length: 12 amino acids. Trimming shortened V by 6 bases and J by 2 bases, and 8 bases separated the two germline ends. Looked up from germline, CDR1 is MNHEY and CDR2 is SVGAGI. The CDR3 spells CASRQGTYEQYV. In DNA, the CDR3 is TGTGCCAGCAGGCAGGGGACCTACGAGCAGTACGTC.

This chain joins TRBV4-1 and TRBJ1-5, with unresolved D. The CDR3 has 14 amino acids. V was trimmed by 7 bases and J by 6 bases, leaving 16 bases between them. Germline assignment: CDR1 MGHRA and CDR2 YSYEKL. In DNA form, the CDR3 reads TGCGCCAGCACCCTGGAGGGCTTAGGTCAGCCCCAGCATTTT. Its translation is CASTLEGLGQPQHF.

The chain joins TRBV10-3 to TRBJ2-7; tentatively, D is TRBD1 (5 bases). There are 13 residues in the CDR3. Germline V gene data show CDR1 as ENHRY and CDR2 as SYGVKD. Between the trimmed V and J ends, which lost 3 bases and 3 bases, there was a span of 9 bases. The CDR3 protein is CAISDGDSYEQYV. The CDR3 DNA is TGTGCCATCAGTGATGGTGACAGCTACGAGCAGTACGTC.

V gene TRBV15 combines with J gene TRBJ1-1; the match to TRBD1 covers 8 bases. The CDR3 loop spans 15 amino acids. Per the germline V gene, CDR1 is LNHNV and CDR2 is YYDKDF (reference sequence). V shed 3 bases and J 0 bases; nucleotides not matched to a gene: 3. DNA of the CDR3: TGTGCCACCAGCAGGGACAGGGTCGTGAACACTGAAGCTTTCTTT. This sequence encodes CATSRDRVVNTEAFF.

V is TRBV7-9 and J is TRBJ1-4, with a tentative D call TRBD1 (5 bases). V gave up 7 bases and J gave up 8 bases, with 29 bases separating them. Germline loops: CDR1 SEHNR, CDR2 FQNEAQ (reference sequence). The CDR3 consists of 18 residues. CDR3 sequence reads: CASTAEDTPQASREKLFF. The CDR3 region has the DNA TGTGCCAGCACTGCCGAGGACACTCCACAGGCGTCCAGGGAAAAACTGTTTTTT. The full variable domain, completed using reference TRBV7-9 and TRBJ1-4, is DTGVSQNPRHKITKRGQNVTFRCDPISEHNRLYWYRQTLGQGPEFLTYFQNEAQLEKSRLLSDRFSAERPKGSFSTLEIQRTEQGDSAMYLCASTAEDTPQASREKLFFGSGTQLSVL.